These 13 T cell receptor beta chains originate from one sample sequenced in a study of blood T cell repertoires in COVID-19. The protocol was immunoSEQ multiplex PCR, while the TCRdb copy is restricted to in-frame clones and leaves out a portion. The sample records 200,000 to 300,000 clones, about four fifths being singletons. The sequencing input was peripheral blood. The source of these receptors is a man in his fifties or sixties with acute or convalescent COVID-19.

The chain uses TRBV3-1 (or the pseudogene TRBV3-2) and TRBJ2-3, with D uncertain. V lost 4 bases, J lost 8 bases, and 10 bases lay in between. Germline assignment: CDR1 LGHDT and CDR2 YNNKEL (reference sequence). The CDR3 runs to 12 residues. This CDR3 reads CASSRPPGTQYF. The DNA for the CDR3 is TGTGCCAGCAGCCGGCCCCCGGGTACGCAGTATTTT.

This chain connects TRBV30 to TRBJ1-4; 8 bases line up with TRBD1. The CDR3 runs 13 residues. The V gene end was trimmed by 5 bases and the J gene end by 7 bases; junction bases not matched to a gene: 6. Germline V gene sequence: CDR1 GTSNPN, CDR2 SVGIG (reference sequence). The CDR3 reads CAWGTGGGEKLFF. DNA of the CDR3: TGTGCCTGGGGGACAGGCGGTGGTGAAAAACTGTTTTTT.

This clone was counted only a few times. The chain carries TRBV3-1 (or the pseudogene TRBV3-2) and TRBJ2-7, with 9 bases that match TRBD2. The CDR3 has 17 amino acids. Germline CDR1 and CDR2: LGHDT and YNNKEL (reference sequence). V trimming: 2 bases; J trimming: 4 bases; junction bases outside the gene matches: 12. CDR3 DNA: TGTGCCAGCAGCCAAACTCCCGGACTAGCGTGGGCATACGAGCAGTACTTC. Translating gives CASSQTPGLAWAYEQYF.

The J gene is TRBJ1-1, the V gene TRBV12-3 or TRBV12-4, with D unclear. Trimming stripped 5 bases from V and 5 bases from J, with 6 bases between. The CDR3 consists of 11 residues. CDR3 sequence: CASSKETEAFF. CDR3 nucleotides: TGTGCCAGCAGTAAAGAGACTGAAGCTTTCTTT.

The chain joins TRBV19 to TRBJ1-2; 11 nucleotides agree with TRBD1. The germline V gene encodes CDR1 LNHDA and CDR2 SQIVND (reference sequence). CDR3 size: 14 residues. V lost 5 bases to trimming and J lost 3 bases; unmatched junction nucleotides: 2. CDR3 region: CASSSGQGDYGYTF. The CDR3 coding sequence is TGTGCCAGTAGTTCGGGACAGGGGGACTATGGCTACACCTTC.

The CDR3 DNA sequence: TGTGCCATCAGTCACACGTGGGCAGGCTCTAGCACAGATACGCAGTATTTT. This gives the protein CAISHTWAGSSTDTQYF. The chain uses TRBV10-3 and TRBJ2-3; D gene uncertain. Per the germline V gene, CDR1 is ENHRY and CDR2 is SYGVKD. Trimming took 5 bases from V and 0 from J, leaving 18 bases between them. The CDR3 contains 17 residues.

CDR3 bases: TGCGCCAGCAGCTCCGGAGAGGGTGGGGCTGAAGCTTTCTTT. Its protein is CASSSGEGGAEAFF. The chain recombines TRBV5-1 with TRBJ1-1; no reliable D call. Germline V lookup: CDR1 SGHRS, CDR2 YFSETQ. The CDR3 contains 14 residues. V gave up 3 bases and J gave up 6 bases, with 15 bases separating them.

This clone has more than one count but fewer than ten. This rearrangement joins TRBV7-9 to TRBJ1-3; D is unresolved. V gave up 6 bases and J gave up 8 bases, with 17 bases separating them. This CDR3 is built from 14 residues. The germline CDR1 and CDR2 sequences are SEHNR and FQNEAQ (reference sequence). The CDR3 sequence: CASSPRPEGYTIYF. The CDR3, as DNA: TGTGCCAGCAGTCCCCGGCCCGAGGGATACACCATATATTTT.

This sequence joins TRBV15 and TRBJ1-5; TRBD1 matches 7 bases. The CDR3 is made up of 15 amino acids. Germline V gene lookup returns CDR1 LNHNV and CDR2 YYDKDF (reference sequence). V lost 1 base to trimming and J lost 8 bases; unmatched junction nucleotides: 8. Written as DNA, the CDR3 is TGTGCCACCAGCAGAGTCTCGGGACAGTTCAAGCCCCAGCATTTT. This encodes CATSRVSGQFKPQHF. Based on the CDR3 plus reference TRBV15 and TRBJ1-5, the full variable domain is DAMVIQNPRYQVTQFGKPVTLSCSQTLNHNVMYWYQQKSSQAPKLLFHYYDKDFNNEADTPDNFQSRRPNTSFCFLDIRSPGLGDTAMYLCATSRVSGQFKPQHFGDGTRLSIL.

Points on this clone: Other DNA sequences within the sample encode an identical CDR3. CDR3 coding DNA: TGTGCCACCAGTGATTTGGTAGCGGGGTCCTACAATGAGCAGTTCTTC. Protein: CATSDLVAGSYNEQFF. The rearrangement links TRBV24-1 to TRBJ2-1, with 8 nucleotides matching TRBD2. V lost 0 bases and J lost 1; bases outside the gene matches: 1. From germline, CDR1 is KGHDR and CDR2 SFDVKD. The CDR3 runs to 16 residues.

This clone was recorded a few times. The chain links TRBV28 to TRBJ1-2; possibly TRBD1 for D (6 bases). Trimming took off 3 bases at V and 8 bases at J, with 16 bases between the two ends. The CDR3 has 14 residues. Germline CDR1 and CDR2: MDHEN and SYDVKM. The CDR3 region is CASSFHGSGVGYTF. CDR3 DNA sequence: TGTGCCAGCAGTTTCCACGGCTCAGGGGTAGGCTACACCTTC.

V gene TRBV11-2 combines with J gene TRBJ2-1; 13 nucleotides match TRBD2. This CDR3 has 15 amino acids. The germline V gene encodes CDR1 SGHAT and CDR2 FQNNGV. J was trimmed by 12 bases and V by 5 bases; bases with no gene match: 10. The CDR3 DNA is TGTGCCAGCAGCCCGCGGACTAGCGGGGGTAAACGGCAGTTCTTC. Its translation: CASSPRTSGGKRQFF.

This clone occurred a few times. The CDR3 nucleotides are TGTGCCAGCAGCCAATTGGGGACTAGCGTGAGCGGGGAGCTGTTTTTT. Residues: CASSQLGTSVSGELFF. This chain connects TRBV3-1 (or the pseudogene TRBV3-2) to TRBJ2-2; 10 bases agree with TRBD2. This CDR3 comprises 16 residues. Trimming cost V 2 bases and J 7 bases; bases outside gene matches: 7. Germline loops: CDR1 LGHDT, CDR2 YNNKEL (reference sequence).